The T cell receptor beta chain described here comes from a study of cytomegalovirus exposure and HLA in healthy donors. Points on this clone: Its specificity is not known.

Germline values: CDR1 SGHTS, CDR2 YDEGEE. The ends lost 1 base at V and 4 bases at J; junction bases unmatched: 4. This CDR3 comprises 15 residues. General study findings and limits: There were 150 to 200 TCR beta chains listed as cytomegalovirus-associated.

The PCR made use of 60 Vbeta and 13 Jbeta primers. Method: immunoSEQ multiplex PCR; TCRdb's copy keeps in-frame clones and lacks some. The data contain around 150,000 clones, about four fifths of them seen just once; the ten biggest clones take up approximately 4.2%. Specimen: PBMCs. The V gene is TRBV5-8, the J gene TRBJ2-1; 8 nucleotides agree with TRBD2. This clonotype originated in a woman in her thirties or forties in good health and CMV-seropositive. The CDR3 nucleotides are TGTGCCAGCAGCTTGCCGGGGGGGCTTTACAATGAGCAGTTCTTC. It codes for CASSLPGGLYNEQFF.